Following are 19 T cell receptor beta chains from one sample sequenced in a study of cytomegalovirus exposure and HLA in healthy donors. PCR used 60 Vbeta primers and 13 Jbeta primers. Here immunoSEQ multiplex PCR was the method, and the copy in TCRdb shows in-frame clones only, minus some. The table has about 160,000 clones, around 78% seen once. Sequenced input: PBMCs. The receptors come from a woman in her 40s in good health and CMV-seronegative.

This CDR3 reads CASNPNRGNKAFF. CDR3 coding DNA: TGTGCCAGCAACCCCAACAGGGGGAATAAAGCTTTCTTT. This chain links TRBV28 with TRBJ1-1; 8 nucleotides align to TRBD1. The CDR3 extends over 13 amino acids. The junction had 10 bases not matched to a gene; V was cut back by 7 bases and J by 9 bases. The germline CDR1 and CDR2 sequences are MDHEN and SYDVKM.

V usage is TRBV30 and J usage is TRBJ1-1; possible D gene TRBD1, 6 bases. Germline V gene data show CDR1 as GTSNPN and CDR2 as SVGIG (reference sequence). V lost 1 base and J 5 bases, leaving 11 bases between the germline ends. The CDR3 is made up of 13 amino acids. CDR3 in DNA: TGTGCCTGGAGTGACAGGGAATGGACTGAAGCTTTCTTT. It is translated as CAWSDREWTEAFF.

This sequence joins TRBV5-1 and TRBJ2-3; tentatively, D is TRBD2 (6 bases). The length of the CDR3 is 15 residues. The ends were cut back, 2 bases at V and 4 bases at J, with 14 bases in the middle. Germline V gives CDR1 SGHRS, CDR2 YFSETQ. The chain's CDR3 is CASSFGGPGPDTQYF. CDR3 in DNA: TGCGCCAGCAGCTTTGGAGGGCCCGGCCCAGATACGCAGTATTTT.

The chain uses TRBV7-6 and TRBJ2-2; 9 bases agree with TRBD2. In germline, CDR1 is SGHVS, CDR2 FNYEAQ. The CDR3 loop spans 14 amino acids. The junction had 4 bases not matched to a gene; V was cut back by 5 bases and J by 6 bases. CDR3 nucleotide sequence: TGTGCCAGCAGCACTAGCGGGCTATCCGGGGAGCTGTTTTTT. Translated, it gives CASSTSGLSGELFF.

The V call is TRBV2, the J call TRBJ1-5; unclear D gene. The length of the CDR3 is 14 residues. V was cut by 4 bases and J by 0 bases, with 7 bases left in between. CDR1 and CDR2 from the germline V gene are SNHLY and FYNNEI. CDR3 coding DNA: TGTGCCAGCAGTGGAGGATATAGCAATCAGCCCCAGCATTTT. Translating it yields CASSGGYSNQPQHF.

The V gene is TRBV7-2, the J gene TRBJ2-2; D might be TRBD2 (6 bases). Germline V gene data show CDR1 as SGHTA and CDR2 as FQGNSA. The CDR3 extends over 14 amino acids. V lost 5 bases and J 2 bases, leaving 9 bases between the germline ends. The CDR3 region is CASSPGLNTGELFF. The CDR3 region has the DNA TGTGCCAGCAGCCCGGGACTTAACACCGGGGAGCTGTTTTTT.

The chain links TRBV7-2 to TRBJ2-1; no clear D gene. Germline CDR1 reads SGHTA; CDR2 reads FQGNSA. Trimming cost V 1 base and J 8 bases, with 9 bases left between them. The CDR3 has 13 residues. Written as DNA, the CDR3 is TGTGCCAGCAGCTTAGGAGCTAGAGATGAGCAGTTCTTC. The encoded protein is CASSLGARDEQFF. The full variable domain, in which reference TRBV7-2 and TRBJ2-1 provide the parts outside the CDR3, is GAGVSQSPSNKVTEKGKDVELRCDPISGHTALYWYRQSLGQGLEFLIYFQGNSAPDKSGLPSDRFSAERTGGSVSTLTIQRTQQEDSAVYLCASSLGARDEQFFGPGTRLTVL.

The CDR3 sequence: CASSLGVGRGDYGYTF. Here the CDR3 DNA reads TGTGCCAGCAGCTTAGGAGTTGGGAGGGGGGACTATGGCTACACCTTC. This sequence joins TRBV7-8 and TRBJ1-2; D might be TRBD1 (6 bases). Germline CDR1 reads SGHVS; CDR2 reads FQNEAQ. The length of the CDR3 is 16 residues. V lost 1 base and J 3 bases, leaving 15 bases between the germline ends.

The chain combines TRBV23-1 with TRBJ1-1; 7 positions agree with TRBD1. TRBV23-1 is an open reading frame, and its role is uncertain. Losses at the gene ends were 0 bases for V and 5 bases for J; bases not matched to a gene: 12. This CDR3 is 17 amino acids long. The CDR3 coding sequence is TGCGCCAGCAGTCAATCGGGGATAATTACAGGGGAAACTGAAGCTTTCTTT. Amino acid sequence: CASSQSGIITGETEAFF.

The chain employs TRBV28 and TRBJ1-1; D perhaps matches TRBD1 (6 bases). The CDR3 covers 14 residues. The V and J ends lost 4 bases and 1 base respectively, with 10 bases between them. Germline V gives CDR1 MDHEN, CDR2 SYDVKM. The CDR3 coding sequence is TGTGCCAGCAGTTCGGGACAATCGAACACTGAAGCTTTCTTT. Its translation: CASSSGQSNTEAFF.

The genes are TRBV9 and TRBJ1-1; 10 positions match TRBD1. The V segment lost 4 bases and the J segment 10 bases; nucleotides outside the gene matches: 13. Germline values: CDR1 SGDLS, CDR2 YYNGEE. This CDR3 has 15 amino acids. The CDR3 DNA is TGTGCCAGCAGCCCAGGGGGACAGGGGTCTCCCAGAGCTTTCTTT. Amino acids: CASSPGGQGSPRAFF. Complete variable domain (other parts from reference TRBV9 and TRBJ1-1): DSGVTQTPKHLITATGQRVTLRCSPRSGDLSVYWYQQSLDQGLQFLIQYYNGEERAKGNILERFSAQQFPDLHSELNLSSLELGDSALYFCASSPGGQGSPRAFFGQGTRLTVV.

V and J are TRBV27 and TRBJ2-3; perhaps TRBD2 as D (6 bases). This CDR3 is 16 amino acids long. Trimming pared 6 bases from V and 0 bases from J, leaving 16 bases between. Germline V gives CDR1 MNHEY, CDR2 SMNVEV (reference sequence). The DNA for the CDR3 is TGTGCCAGCAGCCCTCTAGCGTCTGGTAGCACAGATACGCAGTATTTT. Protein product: CASSPLASGSTDTQYF.

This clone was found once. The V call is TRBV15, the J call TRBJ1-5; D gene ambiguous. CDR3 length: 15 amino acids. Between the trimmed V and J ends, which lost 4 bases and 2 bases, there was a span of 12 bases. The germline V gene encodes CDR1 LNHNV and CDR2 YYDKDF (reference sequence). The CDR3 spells CATSTESRGNQPQHF. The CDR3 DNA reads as TGTGCCACCAGCACCGAATCCCGGGGCAATCAGCCCCAGCATTTT.

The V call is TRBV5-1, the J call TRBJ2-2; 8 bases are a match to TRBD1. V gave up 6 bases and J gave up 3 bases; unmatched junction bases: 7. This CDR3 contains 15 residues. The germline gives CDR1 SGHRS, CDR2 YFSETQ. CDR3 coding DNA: TGCGCCAGCAACTCAAAGACAGGGGACACCGGGGAGCTGTTTTTT. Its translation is CASNSKTGDTGELFF.

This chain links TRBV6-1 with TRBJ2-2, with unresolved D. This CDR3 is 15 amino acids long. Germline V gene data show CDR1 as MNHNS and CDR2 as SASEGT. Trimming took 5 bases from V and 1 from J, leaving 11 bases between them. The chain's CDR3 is CASSLYRGNTGELFF. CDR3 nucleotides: TGTGCCAGCAGTCTATACCGAGGGAACACCGGGGAGCTGTTTTTT.

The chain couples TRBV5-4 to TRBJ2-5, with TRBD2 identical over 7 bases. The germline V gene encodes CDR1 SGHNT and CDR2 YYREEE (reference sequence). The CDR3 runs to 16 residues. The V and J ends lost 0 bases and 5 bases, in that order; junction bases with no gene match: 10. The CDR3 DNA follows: TGTGCCAGCAGCTTGGCCCCCTTGCAGGGAGGGGAGACCCAGTACTTC. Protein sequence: CASSLAPLQGGETQYF.

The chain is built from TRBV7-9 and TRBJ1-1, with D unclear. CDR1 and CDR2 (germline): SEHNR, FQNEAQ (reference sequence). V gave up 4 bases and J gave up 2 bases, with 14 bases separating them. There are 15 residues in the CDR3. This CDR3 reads CASSSQRVANTEAFF. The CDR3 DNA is TGTGCCAGCAGCTCGCAGAGGGTAGCTAACACTGAAGCTTTCTTT.

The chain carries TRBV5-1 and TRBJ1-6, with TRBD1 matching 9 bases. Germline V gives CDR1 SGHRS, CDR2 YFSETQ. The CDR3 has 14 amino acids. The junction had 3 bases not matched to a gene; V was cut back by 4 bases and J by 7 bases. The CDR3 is CASSPGQGNSPLHF. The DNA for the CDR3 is TGCGCCAGCAGCCCGGGACAGGGCAATTCACCCCTCCACTTT.

The CDR3 spells CASSEQGQGNQPQHF. The CDR3 bases are TGTGCCAGCAGTGAACAGGGCCAGGGTAATCAGCCCCAGCATTTT. The chain employs TRBV2 and TRBJ1-5; D perhaps matches TRBD1 (5 bases). The CDR3 has 15 amino acids. Trimming stripped 2 bases from V and 4 bases from J, with 12 bases between. Germline values: CDR1 SNHLY, CDR2 FYNNEI.